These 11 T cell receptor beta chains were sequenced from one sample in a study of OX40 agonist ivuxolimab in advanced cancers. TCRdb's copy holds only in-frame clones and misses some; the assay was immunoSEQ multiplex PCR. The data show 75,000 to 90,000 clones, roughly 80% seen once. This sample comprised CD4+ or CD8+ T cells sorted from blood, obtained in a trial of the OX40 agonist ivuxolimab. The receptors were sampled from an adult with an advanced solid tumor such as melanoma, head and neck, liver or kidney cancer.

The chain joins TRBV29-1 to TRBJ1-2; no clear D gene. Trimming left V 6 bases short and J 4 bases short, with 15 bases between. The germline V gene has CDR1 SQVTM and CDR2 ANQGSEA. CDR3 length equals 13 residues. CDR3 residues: CSVTPSLGYGYTF. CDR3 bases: TGCAGCGTGACGCCCAGCCTGGGCTATGGCTACACCTTC.

CDR3 in amino acids: CASSLFYPHTTFF. The CDR3, as DNA: TGTGCCAGCAGTTTATTCTACCCCCATACGACTTTCTTT. The chain combines TRBV27 with TRBJ1-1; D unresolved. Deletions cut 1 base from V and 12 bases from J, with 15 bases between. The germline CDR1 and CDR2 sequences are MNHEY and SMNVEV (reference sequence). The CDR3 consists of 13 residues.

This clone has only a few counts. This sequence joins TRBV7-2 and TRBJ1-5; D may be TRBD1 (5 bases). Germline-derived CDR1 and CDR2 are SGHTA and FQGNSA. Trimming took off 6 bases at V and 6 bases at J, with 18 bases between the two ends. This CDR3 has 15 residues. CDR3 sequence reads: CASSREGRISQPQHF. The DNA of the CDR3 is TGTGCCAGCAGTAGGGAGGGGCGTATAAGTCAGCCCCAGCATTTT.

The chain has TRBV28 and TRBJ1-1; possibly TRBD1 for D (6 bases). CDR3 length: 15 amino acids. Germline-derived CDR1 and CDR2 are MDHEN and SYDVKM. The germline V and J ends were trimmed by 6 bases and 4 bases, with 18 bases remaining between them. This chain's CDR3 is CASSPSGRDITEAFF. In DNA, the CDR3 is TGTGCCAGCAGCCCATCGGGCCGGGACATCACTGAAGCTTTCTTT. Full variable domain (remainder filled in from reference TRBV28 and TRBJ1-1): DVKVTQSSRYLVKRTGEKVFLECVQDMDHENMFWYRQDPGLGLRLIYFSYDVKMKEKGDIPEGYSVSREKKERFSLILESASTNQTSMYLCASSPSGRDITEAFFGQGTRLTVV.

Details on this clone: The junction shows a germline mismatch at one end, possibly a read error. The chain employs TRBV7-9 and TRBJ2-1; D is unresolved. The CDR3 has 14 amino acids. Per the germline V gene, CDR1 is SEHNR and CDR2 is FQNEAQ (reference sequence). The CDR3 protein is CASSLGVNNNEQLF. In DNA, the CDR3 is TGTGCCAGCAGCTTAGGGGTTAACAACAATGAGCAGCTCTTC.

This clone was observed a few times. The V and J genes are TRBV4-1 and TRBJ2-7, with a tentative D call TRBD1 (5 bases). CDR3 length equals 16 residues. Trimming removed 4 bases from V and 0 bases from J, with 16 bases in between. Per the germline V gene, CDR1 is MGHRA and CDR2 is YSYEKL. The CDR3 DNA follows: TGCGCCAGCAGCCCTGATCAGGGTCTTAGCTCCTACGAGCAGTACTTC. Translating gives CASSPDQGLSSYEQYF.

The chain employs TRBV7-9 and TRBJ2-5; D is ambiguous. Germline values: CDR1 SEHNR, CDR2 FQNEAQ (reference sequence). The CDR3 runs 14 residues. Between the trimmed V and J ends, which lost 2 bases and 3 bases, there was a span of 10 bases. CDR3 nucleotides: TGTGCCAGCAGCTTATCGGCAGTAAAAGAGACCCAGTACTTC. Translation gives CASSLSAVKETQYF.

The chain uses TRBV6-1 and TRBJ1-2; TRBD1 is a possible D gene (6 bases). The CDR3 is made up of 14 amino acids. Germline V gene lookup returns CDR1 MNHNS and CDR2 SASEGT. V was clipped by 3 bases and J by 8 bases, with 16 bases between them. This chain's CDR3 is CASSDRGAGKGYTF. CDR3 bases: TGTGCCAGCAGTGACAGGGGTGCAGGGAAGGGCTACACCTTC.

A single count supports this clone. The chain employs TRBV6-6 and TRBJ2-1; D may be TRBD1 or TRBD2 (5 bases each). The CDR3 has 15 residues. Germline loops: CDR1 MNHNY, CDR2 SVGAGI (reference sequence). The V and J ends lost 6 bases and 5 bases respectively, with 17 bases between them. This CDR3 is CASSPEGTNNNEQFF. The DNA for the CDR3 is TGTGCCAGCAGCCCGGAAGGGACCAACAACAATGAGCAGTTCTTC.

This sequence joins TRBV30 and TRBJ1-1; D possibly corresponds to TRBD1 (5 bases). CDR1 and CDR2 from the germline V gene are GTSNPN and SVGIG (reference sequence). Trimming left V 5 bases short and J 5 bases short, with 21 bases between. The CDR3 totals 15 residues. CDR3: CAWWRGRGAGTEAFF. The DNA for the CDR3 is TGTGCCTGGTGGAGAGGGAGAGGCGCAGGGACTGAAGCTTTCTTT.

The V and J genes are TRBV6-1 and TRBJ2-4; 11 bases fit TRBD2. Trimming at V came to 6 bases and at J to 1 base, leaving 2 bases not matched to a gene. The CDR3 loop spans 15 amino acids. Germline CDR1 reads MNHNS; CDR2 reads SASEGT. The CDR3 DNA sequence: TGTGCCAGCAGAGGGACTAGCGGTGCCAAAAACATTCAGTACTTC. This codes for CASRGTSGAKNIQYF.